This TCR beta chain derives from a study of T cells in localized non-small cell lung cancer. V gave up 1 base and J gave up 5 bases, with 12 bases separating them. This CDR3 has 15 amino acids. Germline CDR1 and CDR2: SGHNT and YYREEE (reference sequence). Clones were read by immunoSEQ multiplex PCR, and TCRdb kept only the in-frame ones, dropping some. The table has nearly 11,000 clones, roughly 90% seen once. The material was peripheral blood, obtained before any cancer treatment. The chain couples TRBV5-4 to TRBJ1-4; D is perhaps TRBD1 (6 bases). The clonotype was recovered from a male donor older than 55 with stage III lung adenocarcinoma. The CDR3 loop reads CASSLWTVGNEKLFF. The CDR3, as DNA: TGTGCCAGCAGCTTGTGGACAGTGGGAAATGAAAAACTGTTTTTT.